This T cell receptor beta chain was sequenced in a study of blood T cell repertoires in COVID-19. On the study more broadly: Nucleic acid was either cDNA or gDNA, and it came from T cells, B-cell-depleted T cells, or PBMCs.

Germline CDR1 reads LNHDA; CDR2 reads SQIVND (reference sequence). Trimming took 6 bases from V and 4 from J, leaving 16 bases between them. The CDR3 has 15 amino acids. Sequenced by immunoSEQ multiplex PCR; TCRdb stores in-frame clones only, minus some. The sample contains 35,000 to 50,000 clones, about 87% of which appear only once. Sequencing was carried out using peripheral blood. The chain joins TRBV19 to TRBJ1-5; D is possibly TRBD1 (5 bases). The receptor comes from a human donor in a cohort sampled during active COVID-19. In DNA form, the CDR3 reads TGTGCCAGTAGGCCGGGGCCAGGAGGGAATCAGCCCCAGCATTTT. Its protein product is CASRPGPGGNQPQHF.